What follows are 2 T cell receptor beta chains derived from one specimen sequenced in a study of T cells expressing NK-cell markers. With the 5' RACE reads reprocessed, TCRdb shows one record per CDR3 protein and no DNA. The table lists about 540,000 distinct CDR3 sequences. The sample taken for sequencing was blood T cells: a sorted CD56 or NKG2C T cell subset, CD4+ or CD8+ T cells, or bulk PBMC T cells (not recorded which). Receptors originate from a man between 18 and 29 years old in good health.

The chain combines TRBV5-1 with TRBJ1-1. The CDR3 contains 15 residues. The germline V gene has CDR1 SGHRS and CDR2 YFSETQ. The CDR3 sequence: CASSLVGTANTEAFF.

V and J are TRBV18 and TRBJ2-7; TCRdb selects TRBD1, and the lack of DNA leaves this call unchecked. Per the germline V gene, CDR1 is KGHSH and CDR2 is LQKENI. CDR3 length: 16 amino acids. The chain's CDR3 is CASSPTGGYNSYEQYF.